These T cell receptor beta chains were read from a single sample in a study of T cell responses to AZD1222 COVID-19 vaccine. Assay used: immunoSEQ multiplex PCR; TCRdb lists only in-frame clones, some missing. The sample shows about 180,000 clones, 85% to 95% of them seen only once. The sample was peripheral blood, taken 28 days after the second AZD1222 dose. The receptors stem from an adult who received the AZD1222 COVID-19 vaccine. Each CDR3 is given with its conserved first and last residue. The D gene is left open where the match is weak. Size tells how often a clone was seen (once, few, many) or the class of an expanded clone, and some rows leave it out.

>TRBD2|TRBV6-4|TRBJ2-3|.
CASSDQPVGGDRTDTQYF
TGTGCCAGCAGTGACCAACCGGTGGGGGGGGACCGCACAGATACGCAGTATTTT
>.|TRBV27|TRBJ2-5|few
CASSLSRLVETQYF
TGTGCCAGCAGTTTATCTCGACTAGTGGAGACCCAGTACTTC
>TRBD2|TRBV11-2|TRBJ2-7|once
CASSPAGTRVSNEQYF
TGTGCCAGCAGCCCAGCCGGGACTAGGGTGTCTAACGAGCAGTACTTC
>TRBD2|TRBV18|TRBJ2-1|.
CASSPAGEGTSGIGEQFF
TGTGCCAGCTCACCCGCGGGGGAGGGGACTAGCGGGATCGGGGAGCAGTTCTTC
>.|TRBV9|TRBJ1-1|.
CASSAGATLNTEAFF
TGTGCCAGCAGCGCCGGGGCAACCCTGAACACTGAAGCTTTCTTT
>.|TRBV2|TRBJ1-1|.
CASNGRESTEAFF
TGTGCCAGCAACGGCAGGGAAAGCACTGAAGCTTTCTTT
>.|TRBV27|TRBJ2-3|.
CASSLLQADTQYF
TGTGCCAGCAGTTTATTACAGGCAGATACGCAGTATTTT
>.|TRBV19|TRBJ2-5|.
CASSIEETQYF
TGTGCCAGTAGTATCGAGGAGACCCAGTACTTC
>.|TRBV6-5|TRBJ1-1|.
CASSISGRGDTEAFF
TGTGCCAGCAGTATTTCCGGGAGAGGGGACACTGAAGCTTTCTTT
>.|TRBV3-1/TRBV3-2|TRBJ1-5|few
CASSQDEHQPQHF
TGTGCCAGCAGCCAAGATGAACATCAGCCCCAGCATTTT
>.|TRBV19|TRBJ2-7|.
CASSRDPYEQYF
TGTGCCAGTAGCAGGGATCCCTACGAGCAGTACTTC
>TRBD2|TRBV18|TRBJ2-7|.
CASSLVAGAFSYEQYF
TGTGCCAGCTCACTTGTAGCGGGGGCTTTCTCCTACGAGCAGTACTTC
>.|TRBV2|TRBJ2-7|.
CASCTSPSSYEQYF
TGTGCCAGCTGCACGTCCCCGAGCTCCTACGAGCAGTACTTC
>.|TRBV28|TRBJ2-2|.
CASSLTNTGELFF
TGTGCCAGCAGTTTAACCAACACCGGGGAGCTGTTTTTT
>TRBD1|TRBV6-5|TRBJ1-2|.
CASSQDREGGYTF
TGTGCCAGCAGTCAGGACAGGGAGGGCGGCTACACCTTC
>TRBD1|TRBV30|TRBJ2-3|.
CAWSPGQGNADTQYF
TGTGCCTGGAGTCCGGGACAGGGGAATGCAGATACGCAGTATTTT